This T cell receptor (beta chain) was captured by sequencing in a study of cytomegalovirus exposure and HLA in healthy donors. Across the study: Counted in an early data release were 75 million to 85 million unique TCRs from HLA-typed donors. Study-level points and caveats: As was reported, the HLA-A and HLA-B alleles of most subjects were accurately predicted from TCR beta sequences. A missense variant in DCLRE1C was later tied to TCR beta V- and J-gene trimming. Presence/absence analyses treated sequencing depth as roughly uniform across donors.

CDR1 SEHNR and CDR2 FQNEAQ come from the germline V gene (reference sequence). The CDR3 consists of 14 residues. PCR amplification relied on 60 Vbeta primers (plus 13 Jbeta primers). Profiled with immunoSEQ multiplex PCR; TCRdb holds only in-frame clones, not every one. This sample has 160,000 or so clones; around 78% occur once, and the top ten carry approximately 1.5%. This clone has a single count. Its antigen remains unidentified. Germline and junction disagree at one end, which may indicate a read error. Sequencing was done on a sample of PBMCs. The chain couples TRBV7-9 to TRBJ1-1, with 9 nucleotides matching TRBD1. The TCR comes from a man aged 35 to 55 in good health and CMV-seronegative. The DNA for the CDR3 is TGTGCCAGCAGCTTGACAGGGGGAAACACTGAAACTTTCTTT. Its translation is CASSLTGGNTETFF.